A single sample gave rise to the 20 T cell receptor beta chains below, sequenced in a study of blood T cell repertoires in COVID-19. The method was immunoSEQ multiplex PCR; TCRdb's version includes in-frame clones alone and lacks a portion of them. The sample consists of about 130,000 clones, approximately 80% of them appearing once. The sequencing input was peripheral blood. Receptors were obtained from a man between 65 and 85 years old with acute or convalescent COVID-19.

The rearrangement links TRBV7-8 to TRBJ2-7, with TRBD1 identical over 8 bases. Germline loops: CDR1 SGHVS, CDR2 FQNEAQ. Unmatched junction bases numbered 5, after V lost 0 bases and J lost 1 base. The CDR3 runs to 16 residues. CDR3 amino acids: CASSLARDRGSYEQYF. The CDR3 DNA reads TGTGCCAGCAGCTTAGCCCGTGACAGGGGATCCTACGAGCAGTACTTC.

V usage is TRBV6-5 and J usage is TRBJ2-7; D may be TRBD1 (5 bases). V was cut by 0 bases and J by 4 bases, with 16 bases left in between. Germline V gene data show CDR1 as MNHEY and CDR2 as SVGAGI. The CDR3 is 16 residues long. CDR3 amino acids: CASSYSPQGSAYEQYF. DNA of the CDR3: TGTGCCAGCAGTTACTCCCCTCAGGGTTCCGCGTACGAGCAGTACTTC.

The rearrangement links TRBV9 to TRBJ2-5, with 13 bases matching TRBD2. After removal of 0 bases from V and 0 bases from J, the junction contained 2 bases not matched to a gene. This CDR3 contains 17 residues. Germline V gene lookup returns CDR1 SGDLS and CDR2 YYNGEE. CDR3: CASSVGGLAGYQETQYF. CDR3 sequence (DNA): TGTGCCAGCAGCGTAGGGGGACTAGCGGGGTACCAAGAGACCCAGTACTTC.

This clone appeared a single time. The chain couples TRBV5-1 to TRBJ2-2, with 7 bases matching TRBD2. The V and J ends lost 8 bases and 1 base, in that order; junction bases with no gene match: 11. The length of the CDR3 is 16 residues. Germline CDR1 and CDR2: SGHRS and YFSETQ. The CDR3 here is CASLLSPGGNTGELFF. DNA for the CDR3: TGCGCCAGTCTGCTTTCTCCGGGAGGGAACACCGGGGAGCTGTTTTTT.

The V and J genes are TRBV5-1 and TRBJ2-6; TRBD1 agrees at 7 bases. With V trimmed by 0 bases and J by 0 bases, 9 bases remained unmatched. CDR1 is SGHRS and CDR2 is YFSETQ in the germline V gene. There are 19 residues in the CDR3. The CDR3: CASSLARQGRDSGANVLTF. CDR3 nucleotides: TGCGCCAGCAGCTTGGCCAGACAGGGTAGGGACTCTGGGGCCAACGTCCTGACTTTC.

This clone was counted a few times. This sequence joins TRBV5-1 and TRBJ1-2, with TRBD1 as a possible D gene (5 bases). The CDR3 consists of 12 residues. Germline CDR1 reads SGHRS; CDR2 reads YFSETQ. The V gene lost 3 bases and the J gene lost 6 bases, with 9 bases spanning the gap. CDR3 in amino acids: CASSSTVDGYTF. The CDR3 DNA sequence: TGCGCCAGCAGCTCGACAGTGGATGGCTACACCTTC.

This CDR3 is CASSQDGLGSSYNSPLHF. CDR3 coding DNA: TGTGCCAGCAGCCAAGATGGCTTAGGGAGCTCCTATAATTCACCCCTCCACTTT. V is TRBV4-2 and J is TRBJ1-6; D unclear. Germline CDR1 and CDR2: LGHNA and YNFKEQ. Trimming removed 0 bases from V and 0 bases from J, with 12 bases in between. The CDR3 has 18 amino acids.

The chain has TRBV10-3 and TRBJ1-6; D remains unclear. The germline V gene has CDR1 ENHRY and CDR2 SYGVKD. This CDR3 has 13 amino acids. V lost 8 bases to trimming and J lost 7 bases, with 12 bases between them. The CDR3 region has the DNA TGTGCCATCTCCCAGGAATTAAATTCACCCCTCCACTTT. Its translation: CAISQELNSPLHF.

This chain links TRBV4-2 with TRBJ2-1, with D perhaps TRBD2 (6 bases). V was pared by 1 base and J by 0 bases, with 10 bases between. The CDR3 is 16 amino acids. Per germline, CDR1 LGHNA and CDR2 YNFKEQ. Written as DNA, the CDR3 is TGTGCCAGCAGCCAAGGGGTCGGGGGCTCCTACAATGAGCAGTTCTTC. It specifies CASSQGVGGSYNEQFF.

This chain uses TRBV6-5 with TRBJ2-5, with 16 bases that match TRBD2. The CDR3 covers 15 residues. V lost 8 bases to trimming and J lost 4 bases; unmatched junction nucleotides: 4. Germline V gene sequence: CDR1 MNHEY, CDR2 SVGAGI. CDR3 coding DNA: TGTGCCAGCCAAGGGACTAGCGGGGGGGCAGAGACCCAGTACTTC. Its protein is CASQGTSGGAETQYF.

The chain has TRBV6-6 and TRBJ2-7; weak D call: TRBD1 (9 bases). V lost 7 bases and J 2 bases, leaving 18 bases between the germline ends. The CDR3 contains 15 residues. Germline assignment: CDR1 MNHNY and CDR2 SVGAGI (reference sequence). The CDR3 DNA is TGTGCCAGCATAGCGGGGACAGGGAGTGCCTACGAGCAGTACTTC. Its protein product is CASIAGTGSAYEQYF.

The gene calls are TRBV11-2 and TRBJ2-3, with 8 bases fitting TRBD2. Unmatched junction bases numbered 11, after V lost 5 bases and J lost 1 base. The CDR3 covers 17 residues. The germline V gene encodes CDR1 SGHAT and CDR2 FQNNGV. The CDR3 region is CASSPVRGAKGTDTQYF. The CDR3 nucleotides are TGTGCCAGCAGCCCCGTGCGGGGGGCGAAGGGCACAGATACGCAGTATTTT.

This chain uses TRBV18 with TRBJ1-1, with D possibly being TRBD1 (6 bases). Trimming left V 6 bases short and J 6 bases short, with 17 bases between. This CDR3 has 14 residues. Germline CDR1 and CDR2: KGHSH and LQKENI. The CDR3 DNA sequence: TGTGCCAGCTCCCAGACAGGAACAAGAGCTGAAGCTTTCTTT. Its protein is CASSQTGTRAEAFF.

In DNA, the CDR3 is TGTGCCAGCAGCTGGACAGGGCTCTATGGCTACACCTTC. Residues: CASSWTGLYGYTF. The V call is TRBV3-1 (or the pseudogene TRBV3-2), the J call TRBJ1-2; 8 nucleotides agree with TRBD1. The CDR3 contains 13 residues. Trimming at V came to 5 bases and at J to 4 bases, leaving 3 bases not matched to a gene. The germline gives CDR1 LGHDT, CDR2 YNNKEL (reference sequence).

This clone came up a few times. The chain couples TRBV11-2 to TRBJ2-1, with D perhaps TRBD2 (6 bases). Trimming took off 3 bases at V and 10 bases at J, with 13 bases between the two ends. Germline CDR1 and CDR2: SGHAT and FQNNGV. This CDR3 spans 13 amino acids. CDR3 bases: TGTGCCAGCAGCTTGGTGCGGGGCGGGGAGCAGTTCTTC. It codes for CASSLVRGGEQFF.

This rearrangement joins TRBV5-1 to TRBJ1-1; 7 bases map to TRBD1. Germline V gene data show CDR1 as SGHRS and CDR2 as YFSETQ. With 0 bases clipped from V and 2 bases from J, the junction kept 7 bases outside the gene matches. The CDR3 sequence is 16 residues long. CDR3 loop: CASSLARGTANTEAFF. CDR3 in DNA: TGCGCCAGCAGCTTGGCCAGGGGGACGGCTAACACTGAAGCTTTCTTT.

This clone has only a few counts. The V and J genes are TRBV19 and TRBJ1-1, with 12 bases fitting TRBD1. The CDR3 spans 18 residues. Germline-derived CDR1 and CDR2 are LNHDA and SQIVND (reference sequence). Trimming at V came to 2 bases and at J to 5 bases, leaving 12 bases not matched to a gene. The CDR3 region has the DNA TGTGCCAGTAGTATAAGTTGGGGACAGGGGGCACGGGGGACTGAAGCTTTCTTT. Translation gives CASSISWGQGARGTEAFF.

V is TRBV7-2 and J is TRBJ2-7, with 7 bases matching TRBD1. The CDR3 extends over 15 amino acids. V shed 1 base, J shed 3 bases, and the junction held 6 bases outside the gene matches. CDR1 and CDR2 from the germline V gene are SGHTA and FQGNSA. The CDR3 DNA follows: TGTGCCAGCAGCTTAGTGCGGACAGGACGCTACGAGCAGTACTTC. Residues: CASSLVRTGRYEQYF.

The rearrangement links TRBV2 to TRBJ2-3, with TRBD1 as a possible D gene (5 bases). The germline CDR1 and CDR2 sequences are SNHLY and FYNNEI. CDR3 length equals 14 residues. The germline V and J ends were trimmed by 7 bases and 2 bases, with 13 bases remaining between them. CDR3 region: CASTPGSHTDTQYF. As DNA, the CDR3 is TGTGCCAGCACGCCAGGGTCACACACAGATACGCAGTATTTT.

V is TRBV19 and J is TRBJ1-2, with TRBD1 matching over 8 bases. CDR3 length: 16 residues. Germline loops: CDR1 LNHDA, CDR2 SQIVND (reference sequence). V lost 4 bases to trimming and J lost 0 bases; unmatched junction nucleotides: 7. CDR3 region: CASSTRTGLTNYGYTF. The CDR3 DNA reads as TGTGCCAGTAGTACACGGACAGGGCTAACTAACTATGGCTACACCTTC.